This is a list of T cell receptor beta chains from one sample in a study of neurological immune-mediated disorders. MiXCR was run by TCRdb on the 5' RACE reads, yielding one entry per CDR3 protein. This sample has tens of thousands of distinct CDR3 sequences, with about 9.1% found just once. Sequenced input: PBMCs. These receptors were collected from a woman in her forties in good health. Both conserved end residues are part of each CDR3. D genes are given only for firm matches. The size entry gives once, few or many counts, or a class when the clone is expanded.

J,length,V,size,D,DNA,CDR3
TRBJ2-7,15,TRBV4-3,medium-sized,-,TGCGCCAGCAGCCAAGATTCTAACGGACCTGACGAGCAGTACTTC,CASSQDSNGPDEQYF
TRBJ1-6,17,TRBV12-3/TRBV12-4,few,-,TGTGCCAGCAGGTTGCAGGGGAGGAGCTCCTATAATTCACCCCTCCACTTT,CASRLQGRSSYNSPLHF
TRBJ1-1,13,TRBV16,many,-,TGTGCCAGCAGCCAACAGGGACGGACTGAAGCTTTCTTT,CASSQQGRTEAFF
TRBJ2-7,11,TRBV12-3/TRBV12-4,many,-,TGTGCCAGCAGCCTTTTTTACGAGCAGTACTTC,CASSLFYEQYF
TRBJ2-6,18,TRBV5-5,many,TRBD1,TGTGCCAGCAGCGATCCGGGACAGGGGCGCTCTGGGGCCAACGTCCTGACTTTC,CASSDPGQGRSGANVLTF
TRBJ2-4,15,TRBV6-5,many,-,TGTGCCAGCAGCCAAGGAGCCGGGACACCGCACATTCAGTACTTC,CASSQGAGTPHIQYF
TRBJ1-2,12,TRBV29-1,many,-,TGCAGCGCGACCTCGACTTCCCCTGGCTACACCTTC,CSATSTSPGYTF
TRBJ2-1,12,TRBV3-1,many,-,TGTGCCAGCAGAGATCCTAAAAATGAGCAGTTCTTC,CASRDPKNEQFF
TRBJ2-5,16,TRBV15,many,-,TGTGCCACCAGCAGAGATCGGGAACTGTTCCAAGAGACCCAGTACTTC,CATSRDRELFQETQYF
TRBJ1-3,15,TRBV6-5,few,-,TGTGCCAGCAGCCGCGGGTTCCCACAGGGAAACACCATATATTTT,CASSRGFPQGNTIYF